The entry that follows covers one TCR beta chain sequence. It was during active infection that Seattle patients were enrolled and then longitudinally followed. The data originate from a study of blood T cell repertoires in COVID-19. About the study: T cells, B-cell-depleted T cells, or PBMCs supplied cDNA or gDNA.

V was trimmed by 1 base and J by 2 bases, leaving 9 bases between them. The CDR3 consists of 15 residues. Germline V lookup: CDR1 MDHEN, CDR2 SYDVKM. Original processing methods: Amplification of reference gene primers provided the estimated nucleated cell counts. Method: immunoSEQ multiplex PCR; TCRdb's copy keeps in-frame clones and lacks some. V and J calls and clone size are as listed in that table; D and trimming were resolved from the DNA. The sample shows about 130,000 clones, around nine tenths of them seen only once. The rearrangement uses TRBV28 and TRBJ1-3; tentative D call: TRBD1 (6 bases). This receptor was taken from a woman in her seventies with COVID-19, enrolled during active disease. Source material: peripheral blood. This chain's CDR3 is CASSLYRVAGNTIYF. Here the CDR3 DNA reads TGTGCCAGCAGTTTATACAGGGTGGCTGGAAACACCATATATTTT.